Shown below are 26 T cell receptor beta chains from a single sample sequenced in a study of vaccination and CD4 T cells after COVID-19. The treatment denotes: approximately 10-day PBMC culture with coronavirus spike peptide pools or control peptides (ViraFEST assay). Cultured CD4+ T cells had their DNA profiled by the Oncomine TCR Beta short-read assay. TCRdb reprocessed the PCR reads with MiXCR, giving one entry per CDR3 protein. The sample shows around 8,400 distinct CDR3 sequences, 50% to 75% of them seen only once. These receptors have no identified antigens. Material for sequencing was CD4+ T cells from blood, cultured in vitro. These TCRs come from a human donor who had recovered from COVID-19.

This chain links TRBV6-2 or TRBV6-3 with TRBJ1-2; the match to TRBD1 covers 8 bases. CDR1 MNHEY and CDR2 SVGEGT come from the germline V gene. This CDR3 spans 16 amino acids. Germline trimming cut 4 bases from V and 4 bases from J; bases unmatched to any gene: 11. DNA of the CDR3: TGTGCCAGCAGTTCCAGTCTCAGGGGGCGCTCCTATGGCTACACCTTC. Encoded protein: CASSSSLRGRSYGYTF.

The chain links TRBV11-2 to TRBJ2-4; 14 nucleotides align to TRBD2. Trimming cost V 1 base and J 6 bases; bases outside gene matches: 8. There are 18 residues in the CDR3. Germline V gene data show CDR1 as SGHAT and CDR2 as FQNNGV. CDR3: CASSLVGTSGSEGNIQYF. As DNA, the CDR3 is TGTGCCAGCAGCTTAGTAGGGACTAGCGGGAGTGAGGGAAACATTCAGTACTTC.

The V and J genes are TRBV20-1 and TRBJ1-1, with 7 bases lining up with TRBD1. This CDR3 comprises 15 residues. V gave up 1 base and J gave up 5 bases; unmatched junction bases: 10. CDR1 is DFQATT and CDR2 is SNEGSKA in the germline V gene (reference sequence). CDR3 amino acids: CSARGGSRGGTEAFF. The CDR3 DNA sequence: TGCAGTGCTAGAGGCGGCTCCAGGGGGGGGACTGAAGCTTTCTTT.

The chain couples TRBV18 to TRBJ1-5; unclear D gene. The CDR3 covers 14 residues. Germline lookup yields CDR1 KGHSH and CDR2 LQKENI. Deletions cut 2 bases from V and 2 bases from J, with 7 bases between. The CDR3 here is CASSPFDGNQPQHF. DNA for the CDR3: TGTGCCAGCTCACCATTCGACGGCAATCAGCCCCAGCATTTT.

This clonotype was found a few times. The chain recombines TRBV20-1 with TRBJ1-1; 10 bases line up with TRBD1. The junction had 4 bases not matched to a gene; V was cut back by 5 bases and J by 4 bases. The CDR3 totals 13 residues. The germline CDR1 and CDR2 sequences are DFQATT and SNEGSKA (reference sequence). CDR3 residues: CSAWDRGGTEAFF. CDR3 nucleotide sequence: TGCAGTGCTTGGGACAGGGGAGGCACTGAAGCTTTCTTT.

The rearrangement joins TRBV5-1 to TRBJ2-1, with a tentative D call TRBD2 (6 bases). The V and J ends lost 0 bases and 0 bases respectively, with 10 bases between them. CDR3 length equals 16 residues. Germline CDR1 SGHRS, CDR2 YFSETQ. CDR3 region: CASSLARESSYNEQFF. CDR3 coding DNA: TGCGCCAGCAGCTTGGCTCGGGAGAGCTCCTACAATGAGCAGTTCTTC.

This clonotype was counted a few times. The V and J genes are TRBV10-3 and TRBJ2-3, with 10 bases lining up with TRBD1. The germline V gene encodes CDR1 ENHRY and CDR2 SYGVKD. V gave up 4 bases and J gave up 5 bases; unmatched junction bases: 3. The CDR3 has 14 amino acids. CDR3 nucleotide sequence: TGTGCCATCAGTGGACAGGGGGCTAGAGATACGCAGTATTTT. The encoded protein is CAISGQGARDTQYF.

The chain uses TRBV4-3 and TRBJ2-7; D unresolved. Per germline, CDR1 LGHNA and CDR2 YSLEER. The V end was cut by 1 base, the J end by 0 bases, with 7 bases between. This CDR3 region has 14 residues. The CDR3 here is CASSQGASSYEQYF. The CDR3, as DNA: TGCGCCAGCAGCCAAGGGGCCAGCTCCTACGAGCAGTACTTC.

The chain links TRBV5-1 to TRBJ2-7; TRBD2 aligns across 14 bases. Germline V gene sequence: CDR1 SGHRS, CDR2 YFSETQ. This CDR3 region has 17 residues. J gave up 3 bases and V 4 bases, and 9 bases lay outside the gene matches. CDR3 region: CASSGGTSGGDYYEQYF. CDR3 DNA sequence: TGCGCCAGCAGCGGAGGGACTAGCGGGGGTGACTACTACGAGCAGTACTTC.

The chain has TRBV7-9 and TRBJ2-7, with 11 nucleotides matching TRBD2. CDR1 SEHNR and CDR2 FQNEAQ come from the germline V gene (reference sequence). The CDR3 totals 15 residues. The trim removed 5 bases at V and 1 base at J, leaving 4 bases unmatched. CDR3 region: CASSGTSGRSYEQYF. CDR3 sequence (DNA): TGTGCCAGCAGCGGGACTAGCGGTCGATCCTACGAGCAGTACTTC.

This chain uses TRBV6-1 with TRBJ1-5; weak D call: TRBD1 (5 bases). The length of the CDR3 is 12 residues. Germline V gene lookup returns CDR1 MNHNS and CDR2 SASEGT. Trimming took off 7 bases at V and 5 bases at J, with 9 bases between the two ends. The CDR3 nucleotides read TGTGCCAGCAACCAGGGATATCAGCCCCAGCATTTT. It translates to CASNQGYQPQHF.

This clonotype was observed a few times. The rearrangement joins TRBV7-3 to TRBJ2-2, with D tentatively TRBD2 (6 bases). From germline, CDR1 is SGHTA and CDR2 FQGTGA. Trimming took off 5 bases at V and 0 bases at J, with 13 bases between the two ends. The CDR3 is made up of 16 amino acids. The CDR3 reads CASSPVGTPNTGELFF. CDR3 bases: TGTGCCAGCAGCCCCGTCGGGACTCCGAACACCGGGGAGCTGTTTTTT.

The genes are TRBV4-1 and TRBJ2-6, with TRBD2 matching over 10 bases. Trimming cost V 1 base and J 0 bases; bases outside gene matches: 3. CDR3 length: 18 amino acids. Germline assignment: CDR1 MGHRA and CDR2 YSYEKL. The CDR3 reads CASSQGLAGRSGANVLTF. The CDR3 nucleotides are TGCGCCAGCAGCCAAGGACTAGCGGGTCGCTCTGGGGCCAACGTCCTGACTTTC.

The V and J genes are TRBV7-2 and TRBJ2-7; 7 bases agree with TRBD2. CDR1 and CDR2 from the germline V gene are SGHTA and FQGNSA. The CDR3 runs 14 residues. J gave up 6 bases and V 4 bases, and 9 bases lay outside the gene matches. Written as DNA, the CDR3 is TGTGCCAGCAGCTCCCCTGGGAGGGCCCCCGAGCAGTACTTC. Amino acids: CASSSPGRAPEQYF.

The chain uses TRBV2 and TRBJ1-5, with a tentative D call TRBD1 (6 bases). There are 14 residues in the CDR3. The V end lost 8 bases, the J end lost 5 bases, and 16 bases lay between the germline ends. CDR1 and CDR2 from the germline V gene are SNHLY and FYNNEI. The CDR3 protein is CASDIQGVYQPQHF. DNA of the CDR3: TGTGCCAGCGACATACAGGGAGTTTATCAGCCCCAGCATTTT. Full variable domain (missing parts from reference TRBV2 and TRBJ1-5): EPEVTQTPSHQVTQMGQEVILRCVPISNHLYFYWYRQILGQKVEFLVSFYNNEISEKSEIFDDQFSVERPDGSNFTLKIRSTKLEDSAMYFCASDIQGVYQPQHFGDGTRLSIL.

This clonotype appeared a few times. The gene calls are TRBV7-2 and TRBJ2-3; D is perhaps TRBD1 or TRBD2 (6 bases each). Trimming stripped 1 base from V and 4 bases from J, with 9 bases between. This CDR3 comprises 14 residues. Germline V gives CDR1 SGHTA, CDR2 FQGNSA. CDR3 sequence (DNA): TGTGCCAGCAGCTTAGTGGGGGGCCCAGATACGCAGTATTTT. Translating it yields CASSLVGGPDTQYF.

This chain uses TRBV7-9 with TRBJ1-1; TRBD1 matches at 10 bases. V trimming: 3 bases; J trimming: 5 bases; junction bases outside the gene matches: 3. This CDR3 has 14 amino acids. Germline V gene sequence: CDR1 SEHNR, CDR2 FQNEAQ (reference sequence). CDR3 sequence reads: CASSFGTGETEAFF. The CDR3 coding sequence is TGTGCCAGCAGCTTCGGGACAGGGGAAACTGAAGCTTTCTTT. Together with reference TRBV7-9 and TRBJ1-1, the CDR3 gives the full variable domain: DTGVSQNPRHKITKRGQNVTFRCDPISEHNRLYWYRQTLGQGPEFLTYFQNEAQLEKSRLLSDRFSAERPKGSFSTLEIQRTEQGDSAMYLCASSFGTGETEAFFGQGTRLTVV.

J is TRBJ1-2 and V is TRBV28; TRBD1 agrees at 8 bases. The CDR3 contains 16 residues. The germline gives CDR1 MDHEN, CDR2 SYDVKM. V dropped 7 bases and J dropped 1; count of bases not matched to a gene: 11. In DNA form, the CDR3 reads TGTGCCAGCACCCTAGGGGGGACAGGACTTAACTATGGCTACACCTTC. It yields the protein CASTLGGTGLNYGYTF.

The chain uses TRBV28 and TRBJ1-5; TRBD1 matches at 7 bases. The CDR3 length is 15 residues. The germline gives CDR1 MDHEN, CDR2 SYDVKM. The junction had 11 bases not matched to a gene; V was cut back by 5 bases and J by 7 bases. CDR3 sequence: CASSVTSGGVQPQHF. The CDR3 DNA follows: TGTGCCAGCAGTGTAACATCAGGGGGGGTGCAGCCCCAGCATTTT. Full variable domain (remainder filled in from reference TRBV28 and TRBJ1-5): DVKVTQSSRYLVKRTGEKVFLECVQDMDHENMFWYRQDPGLGLRLIYFSYDVKMKEKGDIPEGYSVSREKKERFSLILESASTNQTSMYLCASSVTSGGVQPQHFGDGTRLSIL.

This clonotype was counted a few times. The rearrangement uses TRBV4-2 and TRBJ2-5, with a possible D match to TRBD2 (6 bases). V was clipped by 1 base and J by 3 bases, with 12 bases between them. The germline V gene has CDR1 LGHNA and CDR2 YNFKEQ. The CDR3 spans 15 residues. Here the CDR3 reads CASSQAVKREETQYF. The DNA of the CDR3 is TGTGCCAGCAGCCAAGCAGTCAAGCGGGAAGAGACCCAGTACTTC.

In this sample, this clonotype turned up once. Written as DNA, the CDR3 is TGTGCCAGCAGGGACCGAGCGGGGGGGCCGGGTGAGCAGTTCTTC. This encodes CASRDRAGGPGEQFF. The rearrangement links TRBV2 to TRBJ2-1; 10 bases match TRBD2. V was pared by 6 bases and J by 9 bases, with 11 bases of the junction left unmatched. The CDR3 is 15 amino acids. Germline-derived CDR1 and CDR2 are SNHLY and FYNNEI.

This chain uses TRBV29-1 with TRBJ2-2, with TRBD1 identical over 8 bases. The CDR3 sequence is 16 residues long. The germline V gene has CDR1 SQVTM and CDR2 ANQGSEA. The V gene end was trimmed by 0 bases and the J gene end by 2 bases; junction bases not matched to a gene: 5. DNA for the CDR3: TGCAGCGTTGAAGATCCCGGACAGGGCAACACCGGGGAGCTGTTTTTT. Translated: CSVEDPGQGNTGELFF.

The V call is TRBV6-2 or TRBV6-3, the J call TRBJ1-2; D gene unclear. V was pared by 5 bases and J by 1 base, with 8 bases between. The CDR3 sequence is 13 residues long. Germline CDR1 reads MNHEY; CDR2 reads SVGEGT. The CDR3 DNA sequence: TGTGCCAGCAGTGACGGAATTAACTATGGCTACACCTTC. Translating gives CASSDGINYGYTF.

The chain recombines TRBV2 with TRBJ2-3, with TRBD2 matching over 7 bases. CDR3 length equals 15 residues. CDR1 and CDR2 from the germline V gene are SNHLY and FYNNEI. V lost 6 bases, J lost 14 bases, and 20 bases stayed unmatched. DNA of the CDR3: TGTGCCAGCAGGGGAGGGTTAGGGCGAGGGAGAGTTGGGTATTTT. This gives the protein CASRGGLGRGRVGYF.

The CDR3 region has the DNA TGTGCAGGCGGGGGGCAGGGGAGCAATCAGCCCCAGCATTTT. Translation: CAGGGQGSNQPQHF. The chain couples TRBV19 to TRBJ1-5, with D tentatively TRBD1 (6 bases). The germline gives CDR1 LNHDA, CDR2 SQIVND (reference sequence). The CDR3 runs to 14 residues.

This clonotype was picked up a small number of times. This sequence joins TRBV10-1 and TRBJ1-5; D not certain. The CDR3 has 13 amino acids. V was trimmed by 5 bases and J by 4 bases, leaving 9 bases between them. CDR1 and CDR2 from the germline V gene are WNHNN and SYGVQD (reference sequence). The CDR3, as DNA: TGCGCCAGCAGTATCGGCCCAAATCAGCCCCAGCATTTT. Translation gives CASSIGPNQPQHF.